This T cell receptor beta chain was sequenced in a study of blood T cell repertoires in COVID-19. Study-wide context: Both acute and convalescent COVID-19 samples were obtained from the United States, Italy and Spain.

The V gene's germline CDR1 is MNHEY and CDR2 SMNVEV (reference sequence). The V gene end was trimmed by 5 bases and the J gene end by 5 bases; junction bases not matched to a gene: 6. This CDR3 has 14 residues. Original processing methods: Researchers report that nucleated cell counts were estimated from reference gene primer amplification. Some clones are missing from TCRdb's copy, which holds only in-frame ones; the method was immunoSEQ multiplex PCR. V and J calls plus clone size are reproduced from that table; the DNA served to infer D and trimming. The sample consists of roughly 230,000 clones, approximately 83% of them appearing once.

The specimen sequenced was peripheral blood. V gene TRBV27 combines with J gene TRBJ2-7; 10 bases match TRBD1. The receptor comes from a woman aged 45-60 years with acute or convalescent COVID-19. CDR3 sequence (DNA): TGTGCCAGCAGTCTTCGGACAGGGGGAGACGAGCAGTACTTC. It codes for CASSLRTGGDEQYF.